This is a list of T cell receptor beta chains from one sample in a study of T-cell memory formation after mild COVID-19. TCRdb recomputed calls from the 5' RACE reads with MiXCR, one row per CDR3 protein. The sample lists 450,000 to 700,000 distinct CDR3 sequences, about a sixth occurring once. The source material was PBMCs or a T cell subset sorted from them (not recorded which). The origin of the receptors is an adult woman who had mild COVID-19 (a few samples of this study predate the infection). Cell type and time point are not known. CDR3s include the opening cysteine and the closing phenylalanine or tryptophan.

>TRBV7-9|TRBJ2-3
CASPPGPGGYF
>TRBV11-2|TRBJ2-2
CASSLAITGELFF
>TRBV19|TRBJ2-7
CASSPGPQRGEQYF
>TRBV12-3/TRBV12-4|TRBJ2-1
CASSSTTGGFYNEQFF
>TRBV5-4|TRBJ1-6
CAGGRADNSPLHF
>TRBV6-2/TRBV6-3|TRBJ2-7
CSSSYSGPTYEQYF
>TRBV7-3|TRBJ2-1
CASSPGLAGIYNEQFF
>TRBV24-1|TRBJ1-1
CATSDSLGQGNTEAFF
>TRBV21-1|TRBJ2-5
CASSKEGRREGRETQYF
>TRBV7-8|TRBJ2-7
CASSLAYGTASEQYF
>TRBV6-5|TRBJ1-1
CASSYGWGEGAEAFF
>TRBV12-3/TRBV12-4|TRBJ2-7
CASRLGDGGYYEQYF
>TRBV10-3|TRBJ1-4
CAIGGVGDEKLFF
>TRBV20-1|TRBJ1-1
CSARANSMNTEAFF
>TRBV20-1|TRBJ1-4
CSARQPNEKLFF
>TRBV12-3/TRBV12-4|TRBJ2-2
CASSTGGLQPNTGELFF
>TRBV11-2|TRBJ2-7
CASSLDRWGGSYEQYF
>TRBV7-8|TRBJ2-7
CASSSGSGRHYEQYF
>TRBV20-1|TRBJ2-4
CSASSGPLAKNIQYF
>TRBV9|TRBJ1-6
CASSGYGQENSPLHF
>TRBV5-1|TRBJ1-6
CASSLYRVGGDSPLHF
>TRBV11-2|TRBJ2-3
CASSLTSGSRTDTQYF
>TRBV7-9|TRBJ2-5
CASSLEGGETQYF
>TRBV18|TRBJ2-7
CASSRGTGADEQYF
>TRBV11-2|TRBJ2-3
CASSPGRGIGDTQYF
>TRBV20-1|TRBJ2-7
CSAWSGSLYEQYF
>TRBV12-3/TRBV12-4|TRBJ2-1
CASSPGLADEENEQFF
>TRBV10-3|TRBJ2-7
CAISDLGQGSYEQYF
>TRBV25-1|TRBJ1-3
CASSELGGVLSGNTIYF
>TRBV12-3/TRBV12-4|TRBJ2-5
CASSWGGRMYF
>TRBV15|TRBJ1-6
CATSREQGAPTNSPLHF
>TRBV5-1|TRBJ1-5
CASSLGQVNQPQHF
>TRBV19|TRBJ1-2
CASKVGPGSGGYTF